The source of this TCR beta chain is a study of cytomegalovirus exposure and HLA in healthy donors. Study information: Clustering assigned about 76% of the approximately 430 genotyped donors to the Caucasian-associated ancestry cluster.

V was clipped by 7 bases and J by 0 bases, with 2 bases between them. Germline-derived CDR1 and CDR2 are MNHEY and SMNVEV (reference sequence). This CDR3 is 11 amino acids long. PCR was performed using 60 Vbeta and 13 Jbeta primers. Under the authors' procedure: Around 80 million unique TCR beta chains, roughly 11 million of them shared, were counted by a later analysis. Clones were read by immunoSEQ multiplex PCR, and TCRdb kept only the in-frame ones, dropping some. From that table come the V and J calls and clone size; the DNA was used to work out D and trimming. The sample yields about 190,000 clones, around 83% seen once.

This TCR was sampled from a woman aged 18-35 years in good health and CMV-seronegative. The chain joins TRBV27 to TRBJ2-3; D is undetermined. The source material was PBMCs. The CDR3 DNA reads TGTGCCAGCACAAGCACAGATACGCAGTATTTT. Its protein product is CASTSTDTQYF.